This T cell receptor (beta chain) was recorded in a study of T cells in Graves' hyperthyroidism and ophthalmopathy. Study findings and constraints: Model predictions of ophthalmopathy came a median 6.5 months before onset.

The CDR3 consists of 15 residues. Germline-derived CDR1 and CDR2 are MNHEY and SVGEGT. V lost 2 bases and J 3 bases, leaving 13 bases between the germline ends. Remarks on this clonotype: The antigen remains unidentified.

The source material, RNA transcripts, was used to amplify TCR beta CDR3 regions. HTBI primers were the set used in a first-round RT-PCR of the TCR CDR3. TCRdb reanalysed the multiplex PCR reads using MiXCR and keeps one entry per CDR3 protein. The repertoire has roughly 130,000 distinct CDR3 sequences, roughly a fifth of them found once; the top ten carry 65% to 80%. The TCR originated in a woman in her forties or fifties with Graves' hyperthyroidism that later progressed to Graves' ophthalmopathy. Specimen: blood. This chain uses TRBV6-2 or TRBV6-3 with TRBJ1-1; D is uncertain. The CDR3 reads CASSYGVYIDTEAFF. The CDR3 DNA reads TGTGCCAGCAGTTACGGTGTTTACATAGACACTGAAGCTTTCTTT.